Presented here are 12 T cell receptor beta chains from one specimen sequenced in a study of T-cell memory formation after mild COVID-19. One entry per CDR3 protein results from TCRdb running MiXCR on the 5' RACE reads. Among some 300,000 distinct CDR3 sequences listed, roughly 20% were seen once. What was sequenced was PBMCs or a T cell subset sorted from them (not recorded which). The source of these receptors is a young man who had mild COVID-19 (a few samples of this study predate the infection). Cell type and time point are not known.

The chain is built from TRBV6-2 or TRBV6-3 and TRBJ2-1, with TRBD2 matching over 15 bases. The ends lost 7 bases at V and 10 bases at J; junction bases unmatched: 5. This CDR3 has 14 amino acids. The germline V gene encodes CDR1 MNHEY and CDR2 SVGEGT. CDR3 DNA sequence: TGTGCCAGCACCCCGGGACTAGCGGGGGGCGAGCAGTTCTTC. It codes for CASTPGLAGGEQFF.

The chain is built from TRBV6-6 and TRBJ1-2, with D possibly matching TRBD1 (5 bases). Germline V gene data show CDR1 as MNHNY and CDR2 as SVGAGI (reference sequence). The CDR3 is made up of 15 amino acids. Trimming left V 0 bases short and J 5 bases short, with 13 bases between. The CDR3 DNA reads TGTGCCAGCAGTTACTCTTTCGGGGGAGGGTATGGCTACACCTTC. Protein: CASSYSFGGGYGYTF.

In its sample, this clonotype was seen a few times. V usage is TRBV20-1 and J usage is TRBJ2-5; either TRBD1 or TRBD2 may supply D (5 bases each). Germline CDR1 reads DFQATT; CDR2 reads SNEGSKA (reference sequence). This CDR3 contains 11 residues. The CDR3 DNA is TGCAGCGCCGGGACCCTAGAGACCCAGTACTTC. Protein: CSAGTLETQYF.

This sequence joins TRBV4-1 and TRBJ2-3; 12 positions agree with TRBD2. Germline-derived CDR1 and CDR2 are MGHRA and YSYEKL. The CDR3 runs 19 residues. V lost 0 bases to trimming and J lost 6 bases; unmatched junction nucleotides: 13. The CDR3 DNA reads TGCGCCAGCAGCCAAGAGGGCCCGGAGACTAGCGGGGGCTGGGATACGCAGTATTTT. It translates to CASSQEGPETSGGWDTQYF.

This clonotype was counted between two and nine times. The rearrangement joins TRBV5-1 to TRBJ1-3; D call uncertain. CDR1 is SGHRS and CDR2 is YFSETQ in the germline V gene. CDR3 size: 16 residues. V was pared by 4 bases and J by 0 bases, with 14 bases between. This chain's CDR3 is CASSTNPQASGNTIYF. CDR3 DNA: TGCGCCAGCAGCACGAACCCCCAGGCCTCTGGAAACACCATATATTTT.

This clonotype has a handful of counts. The chain links TRBV5-1 to TRBJ1-1; D possibly corresponds to TRBD1 (6 bases). V shed 0 bases and J shed 4 bases, with 13 bases lying between them. CDR3 length: 15 residues. Germline CDR1 reads SGHRS; CDR2 reads YFSETQ. CDR3: CASSLVGEGGTEAFF. In DNA, the CDR3 is TGCGCCAGCAGCTTGGTCGGGGAGGGGGGCACTGAAGCTTTCTTT.

The CDR3, as DNA: TGCAGTGCTAGAGAAAATCTGCGGCACTACACCTTC. Encoded protein: CSARENLRHYTF. The genes are TRBV20-1 and TRBJ1-2; D uncertain. The CDR3 length is 12 residues. The germline V gene encodes CDR1 DFQATT and CDR2 SNEGSKA (reference sequence). Trimming pared 0 bases from V and 10 bases from J, leaving 12 bases between.

The CDR3 loop is CASSWGGNSPLHF. The CDR3 DNA follows: TGTGCCAGCAGTTGGGGTGGTAATTCACCCCTCCACTTT. The rearrangement uses TRBV12-3 or TRBV12-4 and TRBJ1-6; D is unresolved. The CDR3 has 13 residues. The V and J ends lost 4 bases and 6 bases respectively, with 7 bases between them.

This clonotype was counted between two and nine times. The rearrangement links TRBV12-3 or TRBV12-4 to TRBJ2-5; TRBD1 or TRBD2 may be the D gene (5 bases each). V lost 7 bases and J 7 bases, leaving 22 bases between the germline ends. The CDR3 totals 15 residues. The CDR3 sequence: CASTQWGTLGGTQYF. CDR3 sequence (DNA): TGTGCCAGCACCCAATGGGGGACCCTTGGTGGGACCCAGTACTTC.

This clonotype occurred many times. V usage is TRBV7-3 and J usage is TRBJ2-1; 11 bases fit TRBD2. Losses at the gene ends were 5 bases for V and 6 bases for J; bases not matched to a gene: 6. Germline V gives CDR1 SGHTA, CDR2 FQGTGA. CDR3 size: 15 residues. CDR3 in amino acids: CASSPLAGGLNEQFF. Written as DNA, the CDR3 is TGTGCCAGCAGCCCGTTAGCGGGGGGGCTCAATGAGCAGTTCTTC.

The chain combines TRBV7-9 with TRBJ2-5; D possibly corresponds to TRBD2 (5 bases). This CDR3 has 11 amino acids. The germline CDR1 and CDR2 sequences are SEHNR and FQNEAQ (reference sequence). Between the trimmed V and J ends, which lost 11 bases and 1 base, there was a span of 8 bases. The CDR3 bases are TGTGCCTCTGAGGGCCAAGAGACCCAGTACTTC. Translation: CASEGQETQYF.

The rearrangement links TRBV18 to TRBJ2-1; no reliable D call. Germline values: CDR1 KGHSH, CDR2 LQKENI. The CDR3 has 13 residues. V was trimmed by 3 bases and J by 6 bases, leaving 9 bases between them. CDR3 sequence: CASSPGQINEQFF. Here the CDR3 DNA reads TGTGCCAGCTCACCTGGGCAGATCAATGAGCAGTTCTTC.